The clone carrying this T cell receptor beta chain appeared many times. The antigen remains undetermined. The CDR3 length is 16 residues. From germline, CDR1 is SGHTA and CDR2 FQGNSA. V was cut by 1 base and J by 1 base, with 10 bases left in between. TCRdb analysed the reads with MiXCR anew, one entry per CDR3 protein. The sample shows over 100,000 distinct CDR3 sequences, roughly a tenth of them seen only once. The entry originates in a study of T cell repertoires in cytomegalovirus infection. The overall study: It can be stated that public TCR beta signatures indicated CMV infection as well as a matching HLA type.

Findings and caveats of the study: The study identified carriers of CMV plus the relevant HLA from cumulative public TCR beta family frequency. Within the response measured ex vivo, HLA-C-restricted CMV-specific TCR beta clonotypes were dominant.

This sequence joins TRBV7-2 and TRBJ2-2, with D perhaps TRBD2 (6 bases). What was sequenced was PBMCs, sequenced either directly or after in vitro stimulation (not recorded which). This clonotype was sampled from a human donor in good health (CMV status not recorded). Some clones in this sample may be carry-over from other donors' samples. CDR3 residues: CASSLDGSGNTGELFF. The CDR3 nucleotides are TGTGCCAGCAGCTTAGATGGTAGCGGGAACACCGGGGAGCTGTTTTTT. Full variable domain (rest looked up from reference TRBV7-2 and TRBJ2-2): GAGVSQSPSNKVTEKGKDVELRCDPISGHTALYWYRQSLGQGLEFLIYFQGNSAPDKSGLPSDRFSAERTGGSVSTLTIQRTQQEDSAVYLCASSLDGSGNTGELFFGEGSRLTVL.